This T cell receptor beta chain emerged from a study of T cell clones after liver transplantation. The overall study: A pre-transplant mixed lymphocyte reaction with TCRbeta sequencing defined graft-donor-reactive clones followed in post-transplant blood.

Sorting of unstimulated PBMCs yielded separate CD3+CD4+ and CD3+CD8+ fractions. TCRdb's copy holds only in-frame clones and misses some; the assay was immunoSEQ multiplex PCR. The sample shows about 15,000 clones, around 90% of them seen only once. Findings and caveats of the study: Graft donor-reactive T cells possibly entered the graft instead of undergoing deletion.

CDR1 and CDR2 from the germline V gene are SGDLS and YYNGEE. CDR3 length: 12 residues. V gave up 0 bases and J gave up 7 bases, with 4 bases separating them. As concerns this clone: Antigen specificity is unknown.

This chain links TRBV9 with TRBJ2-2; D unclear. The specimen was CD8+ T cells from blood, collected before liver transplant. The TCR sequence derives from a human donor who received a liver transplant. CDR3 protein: CASSVGIGELFF. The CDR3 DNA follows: TGTGCCAGCAGCGTAGGTATCGGGGAGCTGTTTTTT. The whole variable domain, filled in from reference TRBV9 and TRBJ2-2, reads DSGVTQTPKHLITATGQRVTLRCSPRSGDLSVYWYQQSLDQGLQFLIQYYNGEERAKGNILERFSAQQFPDLHSELNLSSLELGDSALYFCASSVGIGELFFGEGSRLTVL.